This TCR beta chain derives from a study of cytomegalovirus exposure and HLA in healthy donors (TCRdb year 2017). Study-level background: In an earlier analysis of roughly 500 of the donors, approximately 300 Gb of sequence data and 90 million to 130 million unique TCR beta sequences from about 179 million T cells were reported. Among some 400 genotyped donors of the cohort, an average of around 250,000 unique TCR beta nucleotide sequences was sequenced per donor, of which about 18% were non-productive. Donor age, sex, ethnicity and CMV serostatus were collected together with the repertoire data. A later genetic analysis took genome-wide SNP genotypes for about three fifths of the roughly 670 donors and used that subset as a discovery cohort. Besides the first cohort of 666 subjects, a separate validation cohort made up of roughly 120 different subjects was used. The number of donors typed differed by locus, with roughly 620-640 for A, B, C, DRB1 and DQB1, roughly 520 for DQA1, approximately 580 for DPA1, and 472 for DPB1. An earlier analysis of about 600 of the donors used high-throughput TCR beta sequencing to judge whether each TCR beta V gene segment behaved as functional or pseudogenic. The aim of the study was to test whether cataloging public T cell receptors could identify signatures of past pathogen exposure. Roughly 320 gigabases of sequencing data and 91 million or so unique TCR sequences made up an early release that covered fewer than 650 HLA-typed donors. Several DR-DQ haplotypes were handled as single units for association and clustering because linkage in the cohort was strong. All discovery cohort repertoires had been generated on a single sequencing platform. In the later analysis, no new phenotypic data were used to find candidate immune exposures; instead, reliance was placed on TCR beta sequences and their occurrence across donors. Class I and class II HLA loci were covered by the typing at four-digit resolution. The T cell repertoires of 666 subjects were profiled by immunosequencing and related to cytomegalovirus serostatus. In a later analysis, previously published TCR beta repertoires from several hundred donors were re-analyzed and high-resolution HLA genotyping was added so that TCR occurrence patterns could be studied. Of the 398 genotyped donors, around 81% fell in the genetic ancestry cluster associated with self-reported Caucasian donors. To predict cytomegalovirus infection status, the study combined high-throughput TCR immunosequencing, statistical association of individual TCRs with disease status, and machine learning.

Reading the germline V gene gives CDR1 SGHRS and CDR2 YFSETQ. The CDR3, cysteine through phenylalanine, is 12 amino acids long. Only CDR3 DNA remains: 36 bases, in frame from the first base. The library relied on the immunoSEQ multiplex PCR assay. For the multiplex PCR, a mixture combining 60 forward primers for TCR Vbeta segments and 13 reverse primers for TCR Jbeta segments was used. The CDR3 region of rearranged TCR beta genes was amplified from genomic DNA by a multiplex PCR assay. Amplified TCR beta libraries were sequenced as 87-base-pair reads on the Illumina HiSeq System. The study's processing was this. Across the roughly 700 repertoires, a later analysis counted roughly 77 million unique TCR beta chains, around 10 million of which were shared by at least two donors. A nearest-neighbor algorithm error-corrected the raw reads and collapsed the reads into unique sequences, merging closely related sequences to remove PCR and sequencing errors. V, D and J gene segments were assigned by aligning CDR3 sequences to IMGT reference sequences. For a sequence to be retained, a match of at least six nucleotides was required to both a V gene segment and a J gene segment. A rearrangement counted as productive if the CDR3 had no stop codons and remained in frame with V and J, and every other rearrangement counted as non-productive. CDR3 was defined by IMGT convention, running from the second conserved V-encoded cysteine to the conserved J-encoded phenylalanine. The earlier analysis of roughly 590 of the donors excluded sequences that lacked an unambiguous match to a single V gene segment. An earlier analysis of several hundred of the donors classified V segments as functional when productive rearrangements were above 56.7% and as segregating when the standard deviation between donors was above 5%. A statistical classification framework was built for diagnosing cytomegalovirus status from the catalog of TCR beta chain sequences. V and J gene assignment, in a later analysis, came from comparing TCR nucleotide sequences with IMGT/GENE-DB human TR gene sequences. The TCRdist pipeline was used in a later analysis to assign CDR3 sequences and most-parsimonious VDJ recombination scenarios. A later analysis defined each TCR beta chain by its CDR3 amino acid sequence plus V-gene family, and excluded reads lacking a unique V-gene family. As a way to deal with suspected cross-contamination and a sequencing artifact, a later analysis dropped roughly 620 nucleotide sequences that were highly shared and had low generation probability. A later analysis calculated a clonal expansion index for each public chain from normalized within-repertoire ranks of inferred template counts. A later analysis computed generation probabilities with a VDJ recombination model fitted to out-of-frame rearrangements, and checked the results against IGoR. A later analysis scored TCR-TCR, TCR-HLA and TCR-CMV co-occurrence with hypergeometric tests, applying a repertoire-size bias correction to TCR pairs. To estimate false discovery rates, a later analysis permuted the HLA or CMV assignments 20 times. A later analysis grouped co-occurring TCRs with DBSCAN, adding TCRdist sequence similarity when clustering within HLA-allele-positive subsets. Repertoires with fewer than 30,000 or more than 120,000 public chains were left out of co-occurrence clustering, as were five repertoires with anomalous nucleotide sharing. What TCRdb holds here is the immuneACCESS table cut down to in-frame rearrangements. Part of the clones is not present; checked against another copy, under half of the missing clones reflect an unresolved V gene, and the others are unexplained. The DNA gave D and trimming, while V, J and clone size come from that table. The table for this sample lists 210,000 or so clones; approximately 82% of them were counted only once. The top ten clonotypes cover 0.58% of the sample.

General study outcomes and caveats: Only TCR beta chains were sequenced in this cohort, and the absence of alpha or paired-chain data limited detectable features. Specific HLA alleles were associated with more than 15,000 TCR beta sequences at a false discovery rate of 0.05 in a later analysis. V-gene and J-gene trimming of TCR beta chains was associated with a missense DCLRE1C variant in a later genetic analysis, and the association was replicated in an independent cohort. The 87-base-pair reads could not distinguish some IMGT-functional V segments, including TRBV6-2 and TRBV6-3, so those segments were excluded. In a later genetic analysis, fewer N-insertions in productive TCRs were reported among donors in an Asian-associated ancestry cluster than the roughly 700-donor mean. A further reported finding was that TCR beta sequences accurately predicted the HLA-A and HLA-B alleles for most subjects in the first cohort. An earlier analysis of approximately 530 of the donors showed that most TCR beta V segments appeared in productive rearrangements either about 87% or about 30% of the time, which broadly matched IMGT annotations. A later analysis found that HLA-associated TCR beta chains were more clonally expanded and had lower generation probabilities than equally common non-associated chains. A total of 150 to 200 TCR beta chains were listed by the study as associated with cytomegalovirus. Linkage disequilibrium might explain the correlated functional status among segregating V segments, but an unknown experimental factor could not be excluded. Several of the top co-occurrence clusters appeared to be linked to parvovirus B19, influenza, CMV and Epstein-Barr virus, according to a later analysis. Strong co-occurrence of HLA alleles, especially DR and DQ, made assigning TCR associations to individual alleles difficult. A few of the identified cytomegalovirus-associated TCR beta chains were confirmed in vitro to be specific for cytomegalovirus antigens. A later analysis found that most CMV-associated TCR beta chains appeared HLA-restricted, with HLA associations seemingly driven largely by CMV exposure. For the cohort, immune exposure information was limited to CMV serostatus. The authors suggested that the approach could potentially be extended to other disease states and immunological phenotypes. In a later analysis, the rate of TCR association differed among HLA loci, with DRB1 alleles having the most associated TCRs and HLA-C alleles having the fewest. Because HLA typing was missing for some donors at each locus, association tests included only the typed subset. The sequencing pipeline was judged likely to have produced a cluster of highly shared sequence variants as a technical artifact. Presence/absence analyses assumed roughly uniform sequencing depth across donors, an assumption that may not hold. Across donors, most TCR sequences were observed very rarely, whereas some public TCRs were present in many individuals. The classifier was reported to diagnose cytomegalovirus status with high specificity and sensitivity in both the original and validation cohorts. The earlier analysis of about 600 of the donors excluded approximately 17 rarely observed V segments, including chromosome 9 orphons, because counts were too low.

The cohort comprised 670 or so healthy bone marrow donors. All cohort members were sampled while nominally healthy, although unrecorded immune exposures were likely present. The donor tested CMV seronegative, placing the donor among the roughly 350 seronegative members of the cohort. Each donor provided a peripheral blood sample, and peripheral blood mononuclear cells were used for TCR beta sequencing. The Qiagen DNeasy Blood Extraction Kit was used to extract genomic DNA from the blood cell samples. For this clone: Its target antigen remains unknown. At one end, the junction sequence differs from germline, possibly due to a read error.

The rearranged segments are TRBV5-1 and TRBJ1-1; TRBD1 matches 7 bases in the middle. This clonotype originated in a woman aged 40 to 49 in good health and CMV-seronegative. The sequencing sample was made of PBMCs. The CDR3 protein is CASSLELDRMVF. DNA sequence: TGCGCCAGCAGCTTGGAACTGGACAGGATGGTTTTT.